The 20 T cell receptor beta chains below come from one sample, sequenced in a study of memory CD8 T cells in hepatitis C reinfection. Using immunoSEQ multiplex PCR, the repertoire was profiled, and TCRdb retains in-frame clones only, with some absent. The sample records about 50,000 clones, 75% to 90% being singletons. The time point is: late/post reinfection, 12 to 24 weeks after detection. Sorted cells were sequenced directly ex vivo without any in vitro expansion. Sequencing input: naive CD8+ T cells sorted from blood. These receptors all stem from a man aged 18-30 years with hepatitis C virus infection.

This CDR3 is CASSLGSGTEAFF. CDR3 nucleotides: TGTGCCAGCAGTTTAGGGTCAGGGACTGAAGCTTTCTTT. The chain has TRBV28 and TRBJ1-1; D possibly corresponds to TRBD1 (5 bases). Germline-derived CDR1 and CDR2 are MDHEN and SYDVKM. The V end lost 2 bases, the J end lost 5 bases, and 9 bases lay between the germline ends. The CDR3 contains 13 residues.

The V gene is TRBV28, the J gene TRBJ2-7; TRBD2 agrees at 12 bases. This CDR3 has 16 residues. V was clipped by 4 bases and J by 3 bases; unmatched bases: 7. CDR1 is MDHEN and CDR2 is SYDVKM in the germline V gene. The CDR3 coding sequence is TGTGCCAGCAGTTCGCGGACTAGCGGGATCCACTACGAGCAGTACTTC. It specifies CASSSRTSGIHYEQYF. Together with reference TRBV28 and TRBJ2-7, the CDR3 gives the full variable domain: DVKVTQSSRYLVKRTGEKVFLECVQDMDHENMFWYRQDPGLGLRLIYFSYDVKMKEKGDIPEGYSVSREKKERFSLILESASTNQTSMYLCASSSRTSGIHYEQYFGPGTRLTVT.

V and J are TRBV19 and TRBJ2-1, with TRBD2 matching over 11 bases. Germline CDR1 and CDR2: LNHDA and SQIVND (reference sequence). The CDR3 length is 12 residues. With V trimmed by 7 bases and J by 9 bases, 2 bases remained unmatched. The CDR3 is CASTTSGGEQFF. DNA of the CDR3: TGTGCCAGTACAACTAGCGGGGGTGAGCAGTTCTTC.

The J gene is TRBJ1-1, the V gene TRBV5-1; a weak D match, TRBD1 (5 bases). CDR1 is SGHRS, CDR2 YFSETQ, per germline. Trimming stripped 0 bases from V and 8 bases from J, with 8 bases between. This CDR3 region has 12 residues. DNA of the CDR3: TGCGCCAGCAGCTTGGTCCAGGGCGAAGCTTTCTTT. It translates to CASSLVQGEAFF.

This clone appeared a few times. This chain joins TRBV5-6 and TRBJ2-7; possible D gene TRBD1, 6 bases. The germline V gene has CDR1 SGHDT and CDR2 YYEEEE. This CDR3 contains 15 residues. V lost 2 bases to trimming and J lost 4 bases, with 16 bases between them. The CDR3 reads CASSFLVQGVYEQYF. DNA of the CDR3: TGTGCCAGCAGCTTTTTAGTACAGGGTGTATACGAGCAGTACTTC. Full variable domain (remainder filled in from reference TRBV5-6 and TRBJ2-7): DAGVTQSPTHLIKTRGQQVTLRCSPKSGHDTVSWYQQALGQGPQFIFQYYEEEERQRGNFPDRFSGHQFPNYSSELNVNALLLGDSALYLCASSFLVQGVYEQYFGPGTRLTVT.

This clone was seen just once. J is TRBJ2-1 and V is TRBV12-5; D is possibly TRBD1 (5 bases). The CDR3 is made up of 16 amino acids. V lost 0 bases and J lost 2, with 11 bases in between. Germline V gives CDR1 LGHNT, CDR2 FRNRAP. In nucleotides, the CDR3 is TGTGCTAGTGGTTTGGTCCAGGGCGACCCCTACAATGAGCAGTTCTTC. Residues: CASGLVQGDPYNEQFF.

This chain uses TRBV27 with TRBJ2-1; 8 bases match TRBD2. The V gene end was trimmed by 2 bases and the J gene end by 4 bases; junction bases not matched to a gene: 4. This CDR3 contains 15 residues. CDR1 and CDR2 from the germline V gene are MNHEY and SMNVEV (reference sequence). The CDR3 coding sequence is TGTGCCAGCAGTTTACAACTAGCGGAGTACAATGAGCAGTTCTTC. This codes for CASSLQLAEYNEQFF.

Here the CDR3 reads CASRGAGEETQYF. Here the CDR3 DNA reads TGTGCCAGCAGGGGGGCAGGGGAAGAGACCCAGTACTTC. The chain links TRBV6-1 to TRBJ2-5, with D possibly being TRBD1 (6 bases). CDR3 size: 13 residues. V was pared by 6 bases and J by 3 bases, with 11 bases between. In germline, CDR1 is MNHNS, CDR2 SASEGT.

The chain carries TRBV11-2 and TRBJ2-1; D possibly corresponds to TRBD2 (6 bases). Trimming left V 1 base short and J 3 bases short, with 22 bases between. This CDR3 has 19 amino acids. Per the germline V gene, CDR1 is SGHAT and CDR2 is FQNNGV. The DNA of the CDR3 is TGTGCCAGCAGCTTAGGGGGGACTCAAGGGGAGAGGTACTACAATGAGCAGTTCTTC. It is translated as CASSLGGTQGERYYNEQFF. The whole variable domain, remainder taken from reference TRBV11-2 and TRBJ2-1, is EAGVAQSPRYKIIEKRQSVAFWCNPISGHATLYWYQQILGQGPKLLIQFQNNGVVDDSQLPKDRFSAERLKGVDSTLKIQPAKLEDSAVYLCASSLGGTQGERYYNEQFFGPGTRLTVL.

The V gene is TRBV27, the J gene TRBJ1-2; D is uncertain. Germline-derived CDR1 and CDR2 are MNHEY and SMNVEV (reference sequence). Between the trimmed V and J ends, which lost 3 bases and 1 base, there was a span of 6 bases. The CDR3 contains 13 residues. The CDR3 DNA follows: TGTGCCAGCAGTTTCGCAGTTAACTATGGCTACACCTTC. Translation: CASSFAVNYGYTF.

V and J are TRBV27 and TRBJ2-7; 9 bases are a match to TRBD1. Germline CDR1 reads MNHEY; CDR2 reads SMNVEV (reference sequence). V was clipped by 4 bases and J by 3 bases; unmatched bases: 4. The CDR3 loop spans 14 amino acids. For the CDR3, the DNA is TGTGCCAGCAGTTCCGGGACAGGGAACTACGAGCAGTACTTC. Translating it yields CASSSGTGNYEQYF.

As DNA, the CDR3 is TGTGCCAGTAGTATCGGGGGCAGGGGGTTGACTGAAGCTTTCTTT. Translating it yields CASSIGGRGLTEAFF. The chain employs TRBV19 and TRBJ1-1; 7 positions match TRBD1. Germline V lookup: CDR1 LNHDA, CDR2 SQIVND (reference sequence). This CDR3 has 15 amino acids. Trimming at V came to 3 bases and at J to 5 bases, leaving 9 bases not matched to a gene.

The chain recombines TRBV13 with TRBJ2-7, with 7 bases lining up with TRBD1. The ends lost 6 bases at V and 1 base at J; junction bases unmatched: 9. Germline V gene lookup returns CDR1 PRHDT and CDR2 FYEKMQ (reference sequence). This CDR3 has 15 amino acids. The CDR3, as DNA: TGTGCCAGCAGTCTTGGACAGGTTGTGTCCTACGAGCAGTACTTC. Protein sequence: CASSLGQVVSYEQYF.

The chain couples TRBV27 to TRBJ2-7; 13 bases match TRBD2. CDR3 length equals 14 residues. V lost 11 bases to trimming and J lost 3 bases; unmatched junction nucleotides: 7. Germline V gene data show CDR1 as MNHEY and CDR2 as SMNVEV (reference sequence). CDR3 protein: CARSGTSGVYEQYF. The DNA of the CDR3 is TGTGCCCGCTCCGGGACTAGCGGGGTCTACGAGCAGTACTTC.

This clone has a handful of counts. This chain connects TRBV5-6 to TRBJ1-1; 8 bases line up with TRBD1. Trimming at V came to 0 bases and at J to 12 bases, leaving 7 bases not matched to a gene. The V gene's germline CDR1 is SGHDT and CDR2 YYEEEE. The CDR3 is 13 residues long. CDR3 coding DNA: TGTGCCAGCAGCTTGGAGGACAGGGCCGTTCCTTTCTTT. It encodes CASSLEDRAVPFF.

For the CDR3, the DNA is TGTGCCAGCAGTACCGGCCGGGATTCCTACAATGAGCAGTTCTTC. Protein product: CASSTGRDSYNEQFF. The chain carries TRBV6-5 and TRBJ2-1; maybe TRBD2 (5 bases). The length of the CDR3 is 15 residues. Between the trimmed V and J ends, which lost 5 bases and 1 base, there was a span of 12 bases. The germline gives CDR1 MNHEY, CDR2 SVGAGI.

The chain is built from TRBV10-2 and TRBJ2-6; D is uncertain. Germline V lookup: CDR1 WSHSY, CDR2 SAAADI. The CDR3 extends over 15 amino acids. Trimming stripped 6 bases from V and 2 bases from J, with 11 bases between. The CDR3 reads CASSQAVPGANVLTF. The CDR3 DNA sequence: TGCGCCAGCAGCCAAGCCGTGCCTGGGGCCAACGTCCTGACTTTC.

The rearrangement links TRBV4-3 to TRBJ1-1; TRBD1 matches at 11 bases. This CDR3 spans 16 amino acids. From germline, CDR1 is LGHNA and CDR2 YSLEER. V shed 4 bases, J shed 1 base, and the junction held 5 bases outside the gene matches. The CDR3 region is CASSPLGQGENTEAFF. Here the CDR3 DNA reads TGCGCCAGCAGCCCTTTGGGACAGGGGGAGAACACTGAAGCTTTCTTT.

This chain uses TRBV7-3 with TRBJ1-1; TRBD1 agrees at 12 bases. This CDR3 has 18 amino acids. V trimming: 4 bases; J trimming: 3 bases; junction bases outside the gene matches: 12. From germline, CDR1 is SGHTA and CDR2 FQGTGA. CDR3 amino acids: CASSSKPGQGAEYTEAFF. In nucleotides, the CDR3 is TGTGCCAGCAGCTCAAAACCGGGACAGGGGGCAGAGTACACTGAAGCTTTCTTT. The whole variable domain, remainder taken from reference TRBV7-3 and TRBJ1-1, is GAGVSQTPSNKVTEKGKYVELRCDPISGHTALYWYRQSLGQGPEFLIYFQGTGAADDSGLPNDRFFAVRPEGSVSTLKIQRTERGDSAVYLCASSSKPGQGAEYTEAFFGQGTRLTVV.

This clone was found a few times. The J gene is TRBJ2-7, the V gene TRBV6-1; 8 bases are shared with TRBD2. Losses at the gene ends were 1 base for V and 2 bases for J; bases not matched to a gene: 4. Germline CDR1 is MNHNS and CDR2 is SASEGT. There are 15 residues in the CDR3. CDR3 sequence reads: CASSEGVAGPYEQYF. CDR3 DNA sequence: TGTGCCAGCAGTGAAGGGGTAGCGGGACCCTACGAGCAGTACTTC.